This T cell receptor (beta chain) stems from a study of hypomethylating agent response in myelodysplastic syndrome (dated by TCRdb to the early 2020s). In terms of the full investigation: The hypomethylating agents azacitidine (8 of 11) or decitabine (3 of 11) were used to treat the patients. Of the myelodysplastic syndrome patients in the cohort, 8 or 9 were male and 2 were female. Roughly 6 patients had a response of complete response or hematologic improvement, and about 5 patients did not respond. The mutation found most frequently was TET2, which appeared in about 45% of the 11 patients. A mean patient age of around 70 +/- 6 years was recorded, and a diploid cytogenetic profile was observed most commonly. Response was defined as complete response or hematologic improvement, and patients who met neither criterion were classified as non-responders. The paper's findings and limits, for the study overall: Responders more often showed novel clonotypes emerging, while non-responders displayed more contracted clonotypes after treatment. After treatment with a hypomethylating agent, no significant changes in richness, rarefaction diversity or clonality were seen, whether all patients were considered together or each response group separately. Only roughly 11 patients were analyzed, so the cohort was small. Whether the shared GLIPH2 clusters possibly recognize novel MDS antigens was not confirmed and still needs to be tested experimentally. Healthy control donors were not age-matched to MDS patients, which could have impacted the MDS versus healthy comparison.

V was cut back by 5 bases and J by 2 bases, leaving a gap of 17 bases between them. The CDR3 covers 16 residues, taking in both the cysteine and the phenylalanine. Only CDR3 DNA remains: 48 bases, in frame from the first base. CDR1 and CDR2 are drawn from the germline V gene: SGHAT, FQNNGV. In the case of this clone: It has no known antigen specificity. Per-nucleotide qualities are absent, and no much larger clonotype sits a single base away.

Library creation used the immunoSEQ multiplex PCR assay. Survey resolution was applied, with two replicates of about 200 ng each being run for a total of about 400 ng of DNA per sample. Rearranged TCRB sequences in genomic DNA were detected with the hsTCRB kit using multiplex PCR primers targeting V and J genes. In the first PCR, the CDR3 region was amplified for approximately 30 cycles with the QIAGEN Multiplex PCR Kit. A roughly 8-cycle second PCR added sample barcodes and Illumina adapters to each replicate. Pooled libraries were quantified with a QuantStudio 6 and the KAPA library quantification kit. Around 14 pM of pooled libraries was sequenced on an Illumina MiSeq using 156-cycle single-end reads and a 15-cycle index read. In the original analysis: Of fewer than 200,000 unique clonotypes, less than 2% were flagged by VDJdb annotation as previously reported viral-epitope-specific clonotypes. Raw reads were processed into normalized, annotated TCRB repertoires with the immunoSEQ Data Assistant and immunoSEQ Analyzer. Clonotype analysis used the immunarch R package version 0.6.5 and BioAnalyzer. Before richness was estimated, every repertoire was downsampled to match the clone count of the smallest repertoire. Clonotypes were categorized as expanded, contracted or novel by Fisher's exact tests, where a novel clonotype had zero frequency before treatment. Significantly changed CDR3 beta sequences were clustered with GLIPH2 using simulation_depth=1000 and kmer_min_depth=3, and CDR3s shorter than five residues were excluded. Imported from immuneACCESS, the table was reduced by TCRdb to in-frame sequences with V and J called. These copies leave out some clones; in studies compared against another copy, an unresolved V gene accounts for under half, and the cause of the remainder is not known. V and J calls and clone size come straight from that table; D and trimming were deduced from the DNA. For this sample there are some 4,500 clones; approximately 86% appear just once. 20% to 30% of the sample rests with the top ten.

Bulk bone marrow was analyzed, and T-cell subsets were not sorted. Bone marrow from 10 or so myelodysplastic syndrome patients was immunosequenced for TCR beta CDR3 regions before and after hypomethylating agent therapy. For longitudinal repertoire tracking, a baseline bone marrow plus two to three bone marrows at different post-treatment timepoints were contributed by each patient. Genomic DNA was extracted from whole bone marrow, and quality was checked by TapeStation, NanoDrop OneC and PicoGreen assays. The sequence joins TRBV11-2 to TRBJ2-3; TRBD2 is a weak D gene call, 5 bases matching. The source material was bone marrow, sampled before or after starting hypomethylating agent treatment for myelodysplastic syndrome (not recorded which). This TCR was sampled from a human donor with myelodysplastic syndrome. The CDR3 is CASSGGGLPLTDTQYF. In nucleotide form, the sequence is TGTGCCAGCAGCGGAGGTGGACTGCCCCTCACAGATACGCAGTATTTT.